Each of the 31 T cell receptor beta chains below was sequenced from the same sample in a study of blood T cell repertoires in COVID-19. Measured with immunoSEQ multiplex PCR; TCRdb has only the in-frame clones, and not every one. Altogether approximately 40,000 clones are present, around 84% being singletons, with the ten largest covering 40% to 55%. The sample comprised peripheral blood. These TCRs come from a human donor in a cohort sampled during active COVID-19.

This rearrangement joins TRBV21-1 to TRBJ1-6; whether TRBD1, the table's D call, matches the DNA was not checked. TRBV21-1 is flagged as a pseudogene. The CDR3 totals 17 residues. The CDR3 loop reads CASSKGDRESYNSPLHF. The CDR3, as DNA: TGTGCCAGCAGCAAAGGGGACAGGGAATCCTATAATTCACCCCTCCACTTT.

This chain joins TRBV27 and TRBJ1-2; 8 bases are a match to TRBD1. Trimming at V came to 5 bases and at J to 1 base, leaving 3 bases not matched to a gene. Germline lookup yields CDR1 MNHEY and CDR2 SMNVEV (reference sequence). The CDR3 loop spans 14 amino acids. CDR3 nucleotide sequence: TGTGCCAGCAGTAAAGGACAGGGTAACTATGGCTACACCTTC. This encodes CASSKGQGNYGYTF.

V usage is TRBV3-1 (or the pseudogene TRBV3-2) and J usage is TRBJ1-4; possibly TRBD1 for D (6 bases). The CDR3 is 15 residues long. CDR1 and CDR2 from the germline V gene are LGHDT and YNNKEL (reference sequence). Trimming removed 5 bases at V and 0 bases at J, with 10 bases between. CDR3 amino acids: CASSNWTATNEKLFF. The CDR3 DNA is TGTGCCAGCAGCAATTGGACAGCAACTAATGAAAAACTGTTTTTT.

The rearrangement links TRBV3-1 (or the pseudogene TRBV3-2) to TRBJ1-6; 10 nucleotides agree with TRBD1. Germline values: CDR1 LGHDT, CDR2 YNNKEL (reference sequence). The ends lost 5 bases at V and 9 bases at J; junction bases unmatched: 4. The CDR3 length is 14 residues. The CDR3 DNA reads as TGTGCCAGCAGCACCCGGGACAGGGGTTCACCCCTCCACTTT. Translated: CASSTRDRGSPLHF.

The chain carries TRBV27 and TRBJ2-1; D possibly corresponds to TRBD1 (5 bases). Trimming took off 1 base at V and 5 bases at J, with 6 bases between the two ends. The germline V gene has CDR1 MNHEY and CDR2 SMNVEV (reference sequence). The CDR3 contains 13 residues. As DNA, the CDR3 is TGTGCCAGCAGTTTATGGGGCAACAATGAGCAGTTCTTC. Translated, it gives CASSLWGNNEQFF.

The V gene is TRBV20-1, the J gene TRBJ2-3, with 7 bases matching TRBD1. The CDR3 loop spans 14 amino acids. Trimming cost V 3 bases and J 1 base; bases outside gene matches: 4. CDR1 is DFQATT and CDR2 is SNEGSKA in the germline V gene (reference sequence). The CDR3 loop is CSASRGGGTDTQYF. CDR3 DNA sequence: TGCAGTGCTAGTCGAGGGGGCGGCACAGATACGCAGTATTTT.

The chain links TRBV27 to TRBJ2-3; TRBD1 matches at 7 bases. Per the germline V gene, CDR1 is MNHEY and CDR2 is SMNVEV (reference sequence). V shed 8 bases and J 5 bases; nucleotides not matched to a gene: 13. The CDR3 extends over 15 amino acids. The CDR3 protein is CASLPRGGSGDTQYF. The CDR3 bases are TGTGCCAGCCTCCCGAGAGGGGGCTCCGGAGATACGCAGTATTTT.

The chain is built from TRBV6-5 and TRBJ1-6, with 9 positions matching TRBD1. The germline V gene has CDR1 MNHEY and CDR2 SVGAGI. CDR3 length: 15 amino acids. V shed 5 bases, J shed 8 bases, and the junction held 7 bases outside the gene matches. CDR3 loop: CASSPTGGGYSPLHF. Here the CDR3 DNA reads TGTGCCAGCAGTCCGACAGGGGGGGGGTATTCACCCCTCCACTTT.

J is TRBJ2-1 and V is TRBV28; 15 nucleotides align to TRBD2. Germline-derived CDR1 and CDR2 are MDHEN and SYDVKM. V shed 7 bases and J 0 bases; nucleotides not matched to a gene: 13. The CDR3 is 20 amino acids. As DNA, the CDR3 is TGTGCCAGCATCTCGCCTGGACTAGCGGGGGGGCAGGGCTCCTACAATGAGCAGTTCTTC. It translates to CASISPGLAGGQGSYNEQFF.

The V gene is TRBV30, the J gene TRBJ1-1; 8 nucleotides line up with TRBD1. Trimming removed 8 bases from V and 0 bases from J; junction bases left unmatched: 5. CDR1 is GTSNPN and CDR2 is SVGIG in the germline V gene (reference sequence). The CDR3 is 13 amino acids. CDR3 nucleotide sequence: TGTGCCCGTAGACAGGGGATGAACACTGAAGCTTTCTTT. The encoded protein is CARRQGMNTEAFF.

CDR3 sequence (DNA): TGTGCCAGCAGACCAATCAGGGGATCAGGTGGGGAGACCCAGTACTTC. It yields the protein CASRPIRGSGGETQYF. J is TRBJ2-5 and V is TRBV6-6; tentatively, D is TRBD1 (6 bases). From germline, CDR1 is MNHNY and CDR2 SVGAGI (reference sequence). CDR3 length: 16 residues. V lost 6 bases and J 5 bases, leaving 22 bases between the germline ends.

The CDR3 DNA reads TGTGCCTGGAGTGTTCTCCGGGAAAAACTGTTTTTT. It translates to CAWSVLREKLFF. This chain connects TRBV30 to TRBJ1-4; D unresolved. In germline, CDR1 is GTSNPN, CDR2 SVGIG (reference sequence). V dropped 0 bases and J dropped 8 bases, with 7 bases sitting between them. CDR3 length: 12 amino acids.

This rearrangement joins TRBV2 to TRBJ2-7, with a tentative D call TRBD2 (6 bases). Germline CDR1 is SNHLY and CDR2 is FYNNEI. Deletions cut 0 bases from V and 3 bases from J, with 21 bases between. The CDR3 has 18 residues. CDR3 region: CASSEALKGRIVNYEQYV. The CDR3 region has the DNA TGTGCCAGCAGTGAAGCGCTTAAGGGGAGGATTGTTAACTACGAGCAGTACGTC.

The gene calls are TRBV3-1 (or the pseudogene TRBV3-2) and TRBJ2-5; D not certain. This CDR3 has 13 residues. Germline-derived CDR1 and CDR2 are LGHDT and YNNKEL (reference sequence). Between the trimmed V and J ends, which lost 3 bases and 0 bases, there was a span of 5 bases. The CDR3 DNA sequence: TGTGCCAGCAGCCAGCGCTACCAAGAGACCCAGTACTTC. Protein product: CASSQRYQETQYF.

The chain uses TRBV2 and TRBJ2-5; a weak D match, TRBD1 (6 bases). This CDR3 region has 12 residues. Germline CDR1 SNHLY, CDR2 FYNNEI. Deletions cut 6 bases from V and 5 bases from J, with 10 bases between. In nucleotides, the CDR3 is TGTGCCAGCAGGGGGGCCGGGGAGACCCAGTACTTC. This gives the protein CASRGAGETQYF.

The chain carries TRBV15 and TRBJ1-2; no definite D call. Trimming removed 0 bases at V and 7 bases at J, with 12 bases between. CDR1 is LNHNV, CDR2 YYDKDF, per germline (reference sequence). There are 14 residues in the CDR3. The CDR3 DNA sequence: TGTGCCACCAGCAGAGAATCGGGGATCTCTGGCTACACCTTC. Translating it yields CATSRESGISGYTF.

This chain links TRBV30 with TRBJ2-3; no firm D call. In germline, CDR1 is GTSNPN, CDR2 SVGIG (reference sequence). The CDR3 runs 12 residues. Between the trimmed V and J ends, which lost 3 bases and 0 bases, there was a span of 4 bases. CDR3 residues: CAWSLSTDTQYF. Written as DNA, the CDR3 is TGTGCCTGGAGCCTCAGCACAGATACGCAGTATTTT.

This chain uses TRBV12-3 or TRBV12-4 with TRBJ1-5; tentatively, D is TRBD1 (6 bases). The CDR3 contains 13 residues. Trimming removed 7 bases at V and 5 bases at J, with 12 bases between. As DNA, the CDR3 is TGTGCCAGCATGCGCAGGGGAGATCAGCCCCAGCATTTT. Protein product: CASMRRGDQPQHF.

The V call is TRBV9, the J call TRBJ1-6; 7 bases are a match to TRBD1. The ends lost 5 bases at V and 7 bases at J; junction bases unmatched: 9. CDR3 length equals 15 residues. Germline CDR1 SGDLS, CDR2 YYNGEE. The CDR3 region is CASRGPGQRNSPLHF. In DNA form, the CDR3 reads TGTGCCAGCAGGGGACCGGGACAGAGAAATTCACCCCTCCACTTT.

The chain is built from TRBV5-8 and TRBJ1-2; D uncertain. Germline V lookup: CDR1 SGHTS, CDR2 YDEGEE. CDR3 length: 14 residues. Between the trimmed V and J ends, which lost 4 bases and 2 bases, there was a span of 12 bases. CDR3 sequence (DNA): TGTGCCAGCAGCCCCGGGAGGGAAAACTATGGCTACACCTTC. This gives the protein CASSPGRENYGYTF.

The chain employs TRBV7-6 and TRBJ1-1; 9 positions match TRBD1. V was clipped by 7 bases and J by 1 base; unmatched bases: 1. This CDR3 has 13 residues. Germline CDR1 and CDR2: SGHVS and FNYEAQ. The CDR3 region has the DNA TGTGCCAGCACGACAGGGGGGAACACTGAAGCTTTCTTT. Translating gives CASTTGGNTEAFF. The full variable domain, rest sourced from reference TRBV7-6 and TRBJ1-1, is GAGVSQSPRYKVTKRGQDVALRCDPISGHVSLYWYRQALGQGPEFLTYFNYEAQQDKSGLPNDRFSAERPEGSISTLTIQRTEQRDSAMYRCASTTGGNTEAFFGQGTRLTVV.

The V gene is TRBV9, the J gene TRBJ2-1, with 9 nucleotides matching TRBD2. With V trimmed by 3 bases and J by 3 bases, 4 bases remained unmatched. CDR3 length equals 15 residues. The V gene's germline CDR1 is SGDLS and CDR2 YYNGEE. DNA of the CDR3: TGTGCCAGCAGCGGCGGACTAGCGAACTACAATGAGCAGTTCTTC. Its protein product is CASSGGLANYNEQFF.

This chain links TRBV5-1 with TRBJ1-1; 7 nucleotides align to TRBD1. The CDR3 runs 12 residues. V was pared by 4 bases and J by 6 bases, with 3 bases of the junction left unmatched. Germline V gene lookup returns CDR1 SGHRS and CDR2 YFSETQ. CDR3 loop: CASSNGQAEAFF. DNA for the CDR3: TGCGCCAGCAGCAATGGACAGGCTGAAGCTTTCTTT. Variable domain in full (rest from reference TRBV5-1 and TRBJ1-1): KAGVTQTPRYLIKTRGQQVTLSCSPISGHRSVSWYQQTPGQGLQFLFEYFSETQRNKGNFPGRFSGRQFSNSRSEMNVSTLELGDSALYLCASSNGQAEAFFGQGTRLTVV.

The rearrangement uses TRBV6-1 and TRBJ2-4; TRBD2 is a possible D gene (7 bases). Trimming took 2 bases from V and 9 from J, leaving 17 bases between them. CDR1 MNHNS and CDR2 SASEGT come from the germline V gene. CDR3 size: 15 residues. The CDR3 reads CASSEMGGGGGIQYF. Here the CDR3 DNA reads TGTGCCAGCAGTGAAATGGGGGGAGGGGGAGGCATTCAGTACTTC.

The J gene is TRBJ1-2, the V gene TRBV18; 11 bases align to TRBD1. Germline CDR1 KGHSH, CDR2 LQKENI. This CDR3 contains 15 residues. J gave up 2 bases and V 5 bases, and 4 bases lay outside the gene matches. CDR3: CASSSWTGGNYGYTF. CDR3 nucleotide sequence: TGTGCCAGCTCATCGTGGACAGGGGGCAACTATGGCTACACCTTC.

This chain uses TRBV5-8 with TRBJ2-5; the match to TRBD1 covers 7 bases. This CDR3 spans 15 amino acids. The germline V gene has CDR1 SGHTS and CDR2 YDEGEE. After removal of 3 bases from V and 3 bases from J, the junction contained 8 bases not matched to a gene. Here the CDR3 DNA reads TGTGCCAGCAGCTCTTCTCAGACAGGGAAAGAGACCCAGTACTTC. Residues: CASSSSQTGKETQYF. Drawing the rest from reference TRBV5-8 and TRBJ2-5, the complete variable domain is EAGVTQSPTHLIKTRGQQATLRCSPISGHTSVYWYQQALGLGLQFLLWYDEGEERNRGNFPPRFSGRQFPNYSSELNVNALELEDSALYLCASSSSQTGKETQYFGPGTRLLVL.

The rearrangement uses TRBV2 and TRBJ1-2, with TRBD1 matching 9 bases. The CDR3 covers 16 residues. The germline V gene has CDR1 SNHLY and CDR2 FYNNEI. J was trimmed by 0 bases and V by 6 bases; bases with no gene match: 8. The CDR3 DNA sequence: TGTGCCAGCAGCCTCGGACAGGGGCGTACTAACTATGGCTACACCTTC. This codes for CASSLGQGRTNYGYTF.

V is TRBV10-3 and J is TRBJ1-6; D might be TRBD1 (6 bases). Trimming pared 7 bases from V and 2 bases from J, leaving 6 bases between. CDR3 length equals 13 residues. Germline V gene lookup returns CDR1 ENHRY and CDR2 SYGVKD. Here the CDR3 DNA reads TGTGCCATCACAGGGGCCTATAATTCACCCCTCCACTTT. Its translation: CAITGAYNSPLHF.

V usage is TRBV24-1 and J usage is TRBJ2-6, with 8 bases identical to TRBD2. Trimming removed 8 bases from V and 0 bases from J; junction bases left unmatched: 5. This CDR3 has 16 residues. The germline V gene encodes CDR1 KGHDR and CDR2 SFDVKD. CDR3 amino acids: CATKLAEYSGANVLTF. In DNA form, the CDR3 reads TGTGCCACCAAACTAGCGGAGTACTCTGGGGCCAACGTCCTGACTTTC.

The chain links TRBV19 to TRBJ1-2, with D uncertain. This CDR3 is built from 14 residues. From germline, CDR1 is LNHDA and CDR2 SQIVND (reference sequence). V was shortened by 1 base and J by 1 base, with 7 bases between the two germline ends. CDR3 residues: CASSIGGFNYGYTF. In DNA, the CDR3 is TGTGCCAGTAGTATAGGAGGATTTAACTATGGCTACACCTTC.

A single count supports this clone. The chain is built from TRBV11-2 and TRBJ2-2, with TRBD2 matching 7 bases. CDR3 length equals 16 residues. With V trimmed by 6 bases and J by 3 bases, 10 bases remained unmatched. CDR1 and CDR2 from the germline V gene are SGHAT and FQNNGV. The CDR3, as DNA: TGTGCCAGCAGTCCCGGACTAGTTTCAGACACCGGGGAGCTGTTTTTT. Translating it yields CASSPGLVSDTGELFF.